A single sample gave rise to the 14 T cell receptor beta chains below, sequenced in a study of response to subunit inactivated influenza vaccine. TCRdb reprocessed the RT-PCR reads with MiXCR, giving one entry per CDR3 protein. The sample includes about 780,000 distinct CDR3 sequences, less than 20% of them seen just once. Sequencing was performed on PBMCs from blood, taken less than 6 days after vaccination. These receptors all come from a man in his fifties or sixties who received an inactivated influenza vaccine.

This clonotype turned up a few times. V and J are TRBV7-9 and TRBJ2-5, with 10 bases fitting TRBD2. V gave up 5 bases and J gave up 3 bases; unmatched junction bases: 3. Germline V gene sequence: CDR1 SEHNR, CDR2 FQNEAQ (reference sequence). This CDR3 contains 14 residues. CDR3 loop: CASSPGTSEETQYF. The CDR3 nucleotides are TGTGCCAGCAGCCCCGGGACTAGCGAAGAGACCCAGTACTTC.

This clonotype came up many times. The genes are TRBV10-3 and TRBJ1-3; D remains ambiguous. Trimming left V 5 bases short and J 4 bases short, with 15 bases between. The CDR3 has 15 amino acids. In germline, CDR1 is ENHRY, CDR2 SYGVKD. In nucleotides, the CDR3 is TGTGCCATCAGTAACCCCGGGGTTGGAGGAAACACCATATATTTT. Translating gives CAISNPGVGGNTIYF.

This clonotype occurred many times. This sequence joins TRBV20-1 and TRBJ2-5; D gene ambiguous. The V end lost 3 bases, the J end lost 3 bases, and 5 bases lay between the germline ends. CDR3 size: 11 residues. Germline V gene sequence: CDR1 DFQATT, CDR2 SNEGSKA (reference sequence). The DNA of the CDR3 is TGCAGTGCTAGCCCAGAAGAGACCCAGTACTTC. Protein: CSASPEETQYF.

This clonotype occurred a few times. The chain uses TRBV15 and TRBJ2-2; D unclear. V shed 1 base and J shed 4 bases, with 13 bases lying between them. The length of the CDR3 is 16 residues. Looked up from germline, CDR1 is LNHNV and CDR2 is YYDKDF (reference sequence). CDR3 in amino acids: CATSRVASIGTGELFF. In DNA form, the CDR3 reads TGTGCCACCAGCAGAGTGGCGTCAATTGGCACCGGGGAGCTGTTTTTT.

This rearrangement joins TRBV20-1 to TRBJ1-5; tentatively, D is TRBD1 (5 bases). CDR1 and CDR2 from the germline V gene are DFQATT and SNEGSKA (reference sequence). The CDR3 is made up of 16 amino acids. V gave up 2 bases and J gave up 1 base, with 15 bases separating them. Written as DNA, the CDR3 is TGCAGTGCTAGAACAACGGGGGGTTTGAGCAATCAGCCCCAGCATTTT. It translates to CSARTTGGLSNQPQHF.

This clonotype occurred a few times. This chain uses TRBV10-3 with TRBJ1-2; 9 bases match TRBD1. The CDR3 consists of 13 residues. V was clipped by 4 bases and J by 7 bases; unmatched bases: 4. CDR1 ENHRY and CDR2 SYGVKD come from the germline V gene. DNA for the CDR3: TGTGCCATCAGTGCCGACAGGGGGGTTGGCTACACCTTC. Its translation is CAISADRGVGYTF.

CDR3 amino acids: CAISESPGTAYEQYF. In nucleotides, the CDR3 is TGTGCCATCAGTGAGTCCCCAGGGACAGCCTACGAGCAGTACTTC. The chain uses TRBV10-3 and TRBJ2-7, with 7 bases fitting TRBD1. Germline lookup yields CDR1 ENHRY and CDR2 SYGVKD. This CDR3 spans 15 amino acids. With V trimmed by 0 bases and J by 2 bases, 4 bases remained unmatched.

This clonotype was detected a few times. The CDR3 here is CAISRTGGDGNQPQHF. The CDR3 DNA follows: TGTGCCATCAGTAGAACAGGGGGCGACGGCAATCAGCCCCAGCATTTT. V and J are TRBV10-3 and TRBJ1-5; TRBD1 matches 9 bases. Per germline, CDR1 ENHRY and CDR2 SYGVKD. The CDR3 consists of 16 residues. V lost 5 bases and J lost 2; bases outside the gene matches: 7.

This clonotype was counted once. Written as DNA, the CDR3 is TGTGCCAGCAGCCCCACGGGACCCTTAGAGACCCAGTACTTC. It is translated as CASSPTGPLETQYF. The chain employs TRBV12-3 or TRBV12-4 and TRBJ2-5; D is tentatively TRBD1 or TRBD2 (5 bases each). V lost 6 bases and J lost 4, with 15 bases in between. The CDR3 sequence is 14 residues long.

The rearrangement joins TRBV27 to TRBJ1-2; D ambiguous. This CDR3 spans 13 amino acids. V was trimmed by 3 bases and J by 8 bases, leaving 13 bases between them. The germline CDR1 and CDR2 sequences are MNHEY and SMNVEV (reference sequence). CDR3 nucleotides: TGTGCCAGCAGTTTCCGGGGTTTCGTAGGCTACACCTTC. This codes for CASSFRGFVGYTF.

This clonotype came up a few times. This chain uses TRBV7-9 with TRBJ2-3; 8 bases line up with TRBD1. The germline V gene has CDR1 SEHNR and CDR2 FQNEAQ (reference sequence). The CDR3 sequence is 16 residues long. The V and J ends lost 5 bases and 1 base, in that order; junction bases with no gene match: 8. CDR3 sequence: CASSTGQGRGTDTQYF. The CDR3 coding sequence is TGTGCCAGCAGCACTGGACAGGGAAGGGGCACAGATACGCAGTATTTT.

V gene TRBV20-1 combines with J gene TRBJ2-3; TRBD2 aligns across 9 bases. This CDR3 has 14 residues. J gave up 4 bases and V 5 bases, and 7 bases lay outside the gene matches. In germline, CDR1 is DFQATT, CDR2 SNEGSKA (reference sequence). This CDR3 reads CSALHSGSADTQYF. The CDR3 DNA reads TGCAGTGCTCTTCATAGCGGGAGCGCAGATACGCAGTATTTT.

As regards this clonotype: At one of its ends the junction is not consistent with the germline gene, which may arise from a read error. This CDR3 is CASSPPSDAQYF. The CDR3 region has the DNA TGTGCCAGCAGCCCACCTTCAGATGCGCAGTATTTT. The chain carries TRBV9 and TRBJ2-3, with D unclear. Per the germline V gene, CDR1 is SGDLS and CDR2 is YYNGEE. This CDR3 comprises 12 residues.

CDR3 in DNA: TGCAGTGCTAGGGGGGACAGGGGGCCCCAAGAGACCCAGTACTTC. Translation: CSARGDRGPQETQYF. The chain couples TRBV20-1 to TRBJ2-5, with 12 positions matching TRBD1. Germline CDR1 reads DFQATT; CDR2 reads SNEGSKA (reference sequence). The V gene end was trimmed by 3 bases and the J gene end by 1 base; junction bases not matched to a gene: 3. This CDR3 comprises 15 residues.